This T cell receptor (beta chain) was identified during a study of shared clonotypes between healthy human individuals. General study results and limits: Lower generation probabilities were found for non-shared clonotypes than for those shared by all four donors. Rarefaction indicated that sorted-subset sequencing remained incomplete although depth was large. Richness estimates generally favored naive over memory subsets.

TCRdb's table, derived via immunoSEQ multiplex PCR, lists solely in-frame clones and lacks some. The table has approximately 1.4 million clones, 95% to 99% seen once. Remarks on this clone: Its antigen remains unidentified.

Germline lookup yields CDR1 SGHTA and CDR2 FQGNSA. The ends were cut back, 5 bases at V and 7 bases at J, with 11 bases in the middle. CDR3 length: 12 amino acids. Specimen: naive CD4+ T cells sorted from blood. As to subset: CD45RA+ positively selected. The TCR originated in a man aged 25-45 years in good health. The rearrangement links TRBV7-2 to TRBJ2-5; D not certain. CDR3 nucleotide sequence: TGTGCCAGCAGCCAAACCTGGGGGACCCAGTACTTC. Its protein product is CASSQTWGTQYF.